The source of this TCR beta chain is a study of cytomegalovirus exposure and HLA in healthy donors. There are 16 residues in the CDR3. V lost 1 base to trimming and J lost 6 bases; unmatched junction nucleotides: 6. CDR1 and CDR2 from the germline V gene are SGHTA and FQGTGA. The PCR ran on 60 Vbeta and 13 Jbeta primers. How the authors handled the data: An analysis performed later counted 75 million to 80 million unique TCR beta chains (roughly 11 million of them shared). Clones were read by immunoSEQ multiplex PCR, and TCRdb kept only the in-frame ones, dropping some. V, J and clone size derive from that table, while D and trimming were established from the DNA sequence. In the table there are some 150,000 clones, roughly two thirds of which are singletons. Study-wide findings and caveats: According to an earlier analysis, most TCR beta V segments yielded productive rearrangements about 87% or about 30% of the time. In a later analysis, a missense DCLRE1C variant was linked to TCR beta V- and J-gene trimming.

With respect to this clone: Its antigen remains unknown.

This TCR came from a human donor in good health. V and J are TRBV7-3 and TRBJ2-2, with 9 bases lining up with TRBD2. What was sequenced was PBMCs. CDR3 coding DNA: TGTGCCAGCAGCTTAAATAGCGGGAGCTTGGCCGGGGAGCTGTTTTTT. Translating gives CASSLNSGSLAGELFF.